One sample yielded the 27 T cell receptor beta chains listed below, sequenced in a study of blood T cells in healthy people across ages. The second PCR ran roughly 6 to 12 cycles with a sample-barcoded 5' primer and J-beta primers. One entry per CDR3 protein, called by TCRdb with MiXCR from the 5' RACE reads. The sample includes 1.5 million to 2 million distinct CDR3 sequences, 28% seen only once; the top ten take about 7.7%. Material: blood. The receptors were gathered from a woman in her thirties in good health.

This clonotype turned up a few times. This chain joins TRBV6-2 or TRBV6-3 and TRBJ1-1; perhaps TRBD1 as D (5 bases). This CDR3 comprises 14 residues. Trimming cost V 2 bases and J 3 bases, with 10 bases left between them. Germline-derived CDR1 and CDR2 are MNHEY and SVGEGT. In DNA form, the CDR3 reads TGTGCCAGCAGTTACGCTCGGGGGGACACTGAAGCTTTCTTT. Residues: CASSYARGDTEAFF.

The sample holds a few counts of this clonotype. The germline gene is not matched at one end of the junction; a read error may be the cause. The chain couples TRBV18 to TRBJ1-4; no reliable D call. Germline V gene data show CDR1 as KGHSH and CDR2 as LQKENI. CDR3 size: 16 residues. CDR3 DNA: TGTGCCAGCTCACCGGGTTCGGTCAGGTCGAATGGAAAACTGTTTTTT. Its protein is CASSPGSVRSNGKLFF.

DNA of the CDR3: TGTGCCAGCAGCTTAGGCCCGACTAGTGAGCAGTTCTTC. Translated: CASSLGPTSEQFF. The genes are TRBV11-3 and TRBJ2-1; perhaps TRBD2 as D (6 bases). With 1 base removed from V and 9 bases from J, the gap between germline ends came to 10 bases. Germline values: CDR1 SGHNT, CDR2 YENEEA. There are 13 residues in the CDR3.

As concerns this clonotype: This may be a read error: a much more frequent sequence differs by one nucleotide. This chain connects TRBV7-2 to TRBJ2-4, with D perhaps matching TRBD1 (6 bases). Germline V gene sequence: CDR1 SGHTA, CDR2 FQGNSA. CDR3 length: 12 amino acids. CDR3 amino acids: CASSWDNDEQDF. CDR3 coding DNA: TGTGCCAGCAGCTGGGACAACGACGAGCAGGACTTC.

The table lists this clonotype with a few counts. The J gene is TRBJ1-6, the V gene TRBV7-6; TRBD1 matches at 8 bases. This CDR3 comprises 14 residues. J gave up 8 bases and V 4 bases, and 4 bases lay outside the gene matches. Germline-derived CDR1 and CDR2 are SGHVS and FNYEAQ. The CDR3 protein is CASSSTGGDSPLHF. The CDR3 DNA reads TGTGCCAGCAGCTCAACAGGGGGTGATTCACCCCTCCACTTT.

The J gene is TRBJ1-1, the V gene TRBV29-1, with 8 positions matching TRBD1. There are 13 residues in the CDR3. With V trimmed by 3 bases and J by 4 bases, 4 bases remained unmatched. Looked up from germline, CDR1 is SQVTM and CDR2 is ANQGSEA. The CDR3 sequence is CSVELTGATEAFF. CDR3 bases: TGCAGCGTTGAGTTGACAGGGGCCACTGAAGCTTTCTTT.

This clonotype was recorded at least ten times. The chain carries TRBV20-1 and TRBJ2-5, with D possibly being TRBD1 or TRBD2 (5 bases each). Germline CDR1 reads DFQATT; CDR2 reads SNEGSKA (reference sequence). The CDR3 contains 15 residues. V lost 0 bases and J lost 3, with 14 bases in between. The CDR3 nucleotides are TGCAGTGCTAGAGACGGGGCTATGGGGGAAGAGACCCAGTACTTC. This encodes CSARDGAMGEETQYF.

The sample holds many counts of this clonotype. This chain joins TRBV7-3 and TRBJ2-1, with a tentative D call TRBD1 (7 bases). The CDR3 has 15 amino acids. Per the germline V gene, CDR1 is SGHTA and CDR2 is FQGTGA. The germline V and J ends were trimmed by 5 bases and 8 bases, with 19 bases remaining between them. This CDR3 reads CASSPGPGGGDEQFF. The CDR3 DNA reads as TGTGCCAGCAGCCCAGGCCCCGGAGGGGGCGATGAGCAGTTCTTC.

V is TRBV24-1 and J is TRBJ2-1; perhaps TRBD2 as D (6 bases). The CDR3 has 16 residues. CDR1 is KGHDR and CDR2 is SFDVKD in the germline V gene. V lost 4 bases to trimming and J lost 3 bases, with 15 bases between them. CDR3 amino acids: CATSDTGGSFYNEQFF. CDR3 DNA: TGTGCCACCAGTGACACCGGAGGGTCTTTCTACAATGAGCAGTTCTTC.

This clonotype was seen at least ten times. The chain carries TRBV20-1 and TRBJ2-7; 10 bases match TRBD2. Germline loops: CDR1 DFQATT, CDR2 SNEGSKA (reference sequence). J lost 5 bases, V lost 0 bases, and 7 bases had no gene match. This CDR3 is built from 15 residues. The chain's CDR3 is CSARDWLAGEHEQYF. In DNA, the CDR3 is TGCAGTGCTAGAGATTGGCTAGCGGGAGAGCACGAGCAGTACTTC.

The rearrangement joins TRBV7-2 to TRBJ2-3, with 14 bases matching TRBD2. The V gene end was trimmed by 2 bases and the J gene end by 7 bases; junction bases not matched to a gene: 11. Germline CDR1 is SGHTA and CDR2 is FQGNSA. CDR3 length equals 18 residues. This CDR3 is CASSLQEARTSGRYTQYF. DNA of the CDR3: TGTGCCAGCAGCTTACAGGAGGCGCGGACTAGCGGGAGGTATACGCAGTATTTT. The full variable domain, in which reference TRBV7-2 and TRBJ2-3 provide the parts outside the CDR3, is GAGVSQSPSNKVTEKGKDVELRCDPISGHTALYWYRQSLGQGLEFLIYFQGNSAPDKSGLPSDRFSAERTGGSVSTLTIQRTQQEDSAVYLCASSLQEARTSGRYTQYFGPGTRLTVL.

CDR3 DNA: TGTGCCAGCAGCTCGCGAATTCCAGGCAATGAGCAGTTCTTC. Its translation is CASSSRIPGNEQFF. This chain links TRBV7-8 with TRBJ2-1; D is uncertain. The CDR3 loop spans 14 amino acids. Germline CDR1 and CDR2: SGHVS and FQNEAQ. Trimming removed 4 bases from V and 6 bases from J, with 13 bases in between.

This clonotype was counted a single time. The CDR3 loop reads CATSRVQGNQETQFF. The DNA for the CDR3 is TGTGCCACCAGCAGAGTCCAGGGGAACCAAGAGACCCAGTTCTTC. V is TRBV15 and J is TRBJ2-1; D might be TRBD1 (6 bases). The germline gives CDR1 LNHNV, CDR2 YYDKDF (reference sequence). V lost 1 base, J lost 13 bases, and 20 bases lay in between. The CDR3 is 15 residues long.

In its sample, this clonotype was seen many times. The CDR3 sequence is CASSLAGSNEKLFF. For the CDR3, the DNA is TGTGCCAGCAGCTTAGCAGGGTCGAATGAAAAACTGTTTTTT. The gene calls are TRBV7-2 and TRBJ1-4; D remains ambiguous. V was cut by 0 bases and J by 5 bases, with 7 bases left in between. Germline assignment: CDR1 SGHTA and CDR2 FQGNSA. This CDR3 comprises 14 residues. Full variable domain (remainder filled in from reference TRBV7-2 and TRBJ1-4): GAGVSQSPSNKVTEKGKDVELRCDPISGHTALYWYRQSLGQGLEFLIYFQGNSAPDKSGLPSDRFSAERTGGSVSTLTIQRTQQEDSAVYLCASSLAGSNEKLFFGSGTQLSVL.

This clonotype has more than one count but fewer than ten. The chain links TRBV20-1 to TRBJ2-1; no clear D. The CDR3 runs to 13 residues. Deletions cut 6 bases from V and 4 bases from J, with 13 bases between. Per germline, CDR1 DFQATT and CDR2 SNEGSKA (reference sequence). The CDR3 nucleotides are TGCAGTGCCCGGCCCCGGAGATACAATGAGCAGTTCTTC. Protein product: CSARPRRYNEQFF.

In this sample, this clonotype turned up a few times. The gene calls are TRBV4-1 and TRBJ2-2; 10 positions match TRBD1. This CDR3 spans 17 amino acids. Germline assignment: CDR1 MGHRA and CDR2 YSYEKL. J was trimmed by 0 bases and V by 2 bases; bases with no gene match: 3. This chain's CDR3 is CASSQSGTGANTGELFF. The DNA for the CDR3 is TGCGCCAGCAGCCAATCCGGGACAGGGGCGAACACCGGGGAGCTGTTTTTT.

This clonotype has a handful of counts. This chain joins TRBV7-2 and TRBJ2-3; unclear D gene. Trimming shortened V by 2 bases and J by 1 base, and 16 bases separated the two germline ends. This CDR3 has 17 amino acids. Germline loops: CDR1 SGHTA, CDR2 FQGNSA. CDR3 amino acids: CASSLISSGSRTDTQYF. The DNA of the CDR3 is TGTGCCAGCAGCTTAATATCGAGTGGGTCCCGCACAGATACGCAGTATTTT.

J is TRBJ2-5 and V is TRBV11-3; D is possibly TRBD1 or TRBD2 (5 bases each). V lost 5 bases, J lost 4 bases, and 17 bases lay in between. The CDR3 length is 15 residues. Germline values: CDR1 SGHNT, CDR2 YENEEA. The CDR3 DNA reads as TGTGCCAGCAGCAGGGGACCGACCCCAGGAGAGACCCAGTACTTC. It translates to CASSRGPTPGETQYF.

The genes are TRBV7-6 and TRBJ2-6; D is ambiguous. Germline V lookup: CDR1 SGHVS, CDR2 FNYEAQ. The CDR3 sequence is 18 residues long. V was trimmed by 1 base and J by 0 bases, leaving 13 bases between them. In DNA form, the CDR3 reads TGTGCCAGCAGCTTAGGTCGTCCGGAGAACTCTGGGGCCAACGTCCTGACTTTC. Its translation: CASSLGRPENSGANVLTF.

The rearrangement joins TRBV18 to TRBJ2-3, with D maybe TRBD2 (6 bases). V was clipped by 8 bases and J by 2 bases, with 11 bases between them. The CDR3 consists of 13 residues. Germline CDR1 KGHSH, CDR2 LQKENI. The CDR3 DNA sequence: TGTGCCAGCCGGGACTCACACACAGATACGCAGTATTTT. It yields the protein CASRDSHTDTQYF.

The J gene is TRBJ1-5, the V gene TRBV4-3; D unclear. CDR3 length: 15 amino acids. CDR1 and CDR2 (germline): LGHNA, YSLEER. The ends were cut back, 4 bases at V and 0 bases at J, with 10 bases in the middle. The CDR3 coding sequence is TGCGCCAGCAGCCGGGAAGCGATTAGCAATCAGCCCCAGCATTTT. Its translation: CASSREAISNQPQHF.

Here the CDR3 reads CSLQRDLEAFF. DNA for the CDR3: TGCAGCTTACAGCGAGATCTTGAAGCTTTCTTT. This sequence joins TRBV29-1 and TRBJ1-1; D uncertain. Trimming removed 8 bases at V and 7 bases at J, with 14 bases between. This CDR3 is 11 amino acids long. Germline V gene sequence: CDR1 SQVTM, CDR2 ANQGSEA.

This clonotype has just a few counts. This sequence joins TRBV5-5 and TRBJ2-5; weak D call: TRBD1 (8 bases). V lost 4 bases, J lost 11 bases, and 24 bases lay in between. Germline V CDR1 and CDR2: SGHKS, YYEKEE (reference sequence). The CDR3 runs to 15 residues. CDR3 nucleotide sequence: TGTGCCAGCAGCCACAGGGGGGGCCCCACCTATGAGCAGTACTTC. It specifies CASSHRGGPTYEQYF.

About this clonotype itself: The junction and the germline gene differ at one end; a read error may be behind it. The V gene is TRBV9, the J gene TRBJ2-3; TRBD2 matches at 7 bases. Germline V gene lookup returns CDR1 SGDLS and CDR2 YYNGEE. CDR3 size: 15 residues. This chain's CDR3 is CANSARLAATDTQYF. CDR3 nucleotides: TGTGCCAACAGCGCGAGACTAGCAGCCACAGATACGCAGTATTTT.

Notes on this clonotype: Sequence at one end of the junction differs from germline and may be a read error. The rearrangement uses TRBV3-1 and TRBJ1-6; the D gene is possibly TRBD1 (5 bases). The CDR3 loop spans 13 amino acids. The V gene's germline CDR1 is LGHDT and CDR2 YNNKEL (reference sequence). The CDR3 spells CAGSRDWRAPLHF. For the CDR3, the DNA is TGTGCCGGCAGTCGGGACTGGAGGGCACCCCTCCACTTT.

This clonotype was seen at least ten times. This chain connects TRBV20-1 to TRBJ2-5; no clear D gene. Germline V gives CDR1 DFQATT, CDR2 SNEGSKA (reference sequence). V lost 5 bases and J lost 5, with 9 bases in between. The CDR3 extends over 11 amino acids. The CDR3 DNA follows: TGCAGTGCTCGGATGGGGGAGACCCAGTACTTC. Protein sequence: CSARMGETQYF.

Ten or more counts support this clonotype. The V call is TRBV10-3, the J call TRBJ2-1, with 13 bases aligning to TRBD2. V lost 1 base, J lost 9 bases, and 6 bases stayed unmatched. Germline-derived CDR1 and CDR2 are ENHRY and SYGVKD. This CDR3 is 16 amino acids long. The CDR3 DNA is TGTGCCATCAGTGAGTTCTCGGGACTAGCGGGACTTGAGCAGTTCTTC. Its protein is CAISEFSGLAGLEQFF.